This TCR beta chain was identified in a study of cytomegalovirus exposure and HLA in healthy donors. Whole-study findings and limits: An apparent linkage of common viral pathogens to several of the most significant clusters emerged in a later analysis. One variant, a missense change in DCLRE1C, was linked in a later analysis to TCR beta V- and J-gene trimming. Later, an analysis showed that TCR beta chains associated with HLA were more clonally expanded than others that were equally common. For cytomegalovirus status, the classifier reportedly gave diagnoses with high specificity and sensitivity.

As to this clone: Its antigen is unidentified.

Primers included in the PCR were 60 Vbeta and 13 Jbeta primers. The method was immunoSEQ multiplex PCR; TCRdb's version includes in-frame clones alone and lacks a portion of them. The sample gives some 99,000 clones, 81% of which show up once; 2.2% is in the top ten. The CDR3 has 15 amino acids. Germline CDR1 SNHLY, CDR2 FYNNEI. Trimming removed 3 bases from V and 1 base from J, with 11 bases in between. The rearrangement uses TRBV2 and TRBJ2-3; a weak D match, TRBD2 (5 bases). The receptor was isolated from a woman in her 30s in good health and CMV-seronegative. Material: PBMCs. The CDR3 here is CASSDFVGGTDTQYF. The CDR3 DNA reads TGTGCCAGCAGTGATTTTGTGGGAGGCACAGATACGCAGTATTTT. Based on the CDR3 plus reference TRBV2 and TRBJ2-3, the full variable domain is EPEVTQTPSHQVTQMGQEVILRCVPISNHLYFYWYRQILGQKVEFLVSFYNNEISEKSEIFDDQFSVERPDGSNFTLKIRSTKLEDSAMYFCASSDFVGGTDTQYFGPGTRLTVL.